This is a list of T cell receptor beta chains from one sample in a study of T cell responses to AZD1222 COVID-19 vaccine. Produced via immunoSEQ multiplex PCR; TCRdb's table is partial and in-frame only. Seen here are approximately 190,000 clones, roughly 92% observed once, and the top ten hold about 1.2%. Material: peripheral blood, obtained on day 0 of AZD1222 vaccination. These receptors were obtained from an adult in good health. Both conserved end residues are part of each CDR3. A D gene is named only where the DNA matches it firmly. Size tells how often a clone was seen (once, few, many) or the class of an expanded clone, and some rows leave it out.

J	size	V	length	D	DNA	CDR3
TRBJ1-3	-	TRBV6-5	13	-	TGTGCCAGCAGTAAAACACGGGTTGGGACCATATATTTT	CASSKTRVGTIYF
TRBJ1-1	-	TRBV6-5	13	-	TGTGCCAGCAGGCGCGACAGGCCCACTGAAGCTTTCTTT	CASRRDRPTEAFF
TRBJ1-4	-	TRBV12-5	14	TRBD1	TGTGCTAGTGGTTTGGACAGGGGCTATGAAAAACTGTTTTTT	CASGLDRGYEKLFF
TRBJ2-2	-	TRBV7-9	16	TRBD1	TGTGCCAGCAGCTTAAGGGACAGGGGTTCCACCGGGGAGCTGTTTTTT	CASSLRDRGSTGELFF
TRBJ1-2	once	TRBV3-1/TRBV3-2	16	-	TGTGCCAGCAGCCACCAAACTCACTTGGGGCCCTATGGCTACACCTTC	CASSHQTHLGPYGYTF
TRBJ1-1	-	TRBV10-1	13	-	TGCGCCAGCAGTGACCAAATATACACTGAAGCTTTCTTT	CASSDQIYTEAFF
TRBJ2-6	-	TRBV5-1	16	-	TGCGCCAGCGAAAAGGGGGGTTTCGGTGGGGCCAACGTCCTGACTTTC	CASEKGGFGGANVLTF
TRBJ1-2	-	TRBV5-1	13	TRBD1	TGCGCCAGCCGGCAACAGGGGAGCTATGGCTACACCTTC	CASRQQGSYGYTF
TRBJ2-2	-	TRBV27	19	-	TGTGCCAGCAGTTTTAGGGGGACGGGGGTGGGCCGTCACACCGGGGAGCTGTTTTTT	CASSFRGTGVGRHTGELFF
TRBJ1-4	-	TRBV5-5	14	-	TGTGCCAGCAGCTCGACAGCAACTAATGAAAAACTGTTTTTT	CASSSTATNEKLFF
TRBJ1-1	-	TRBV5-1	14	TRBD1	TGCGCCAGCAGCTTAGGGACAGCGAACACTGAAGCTTTCTTT	CASSLGTANTEAFF
TRBJ1-5	-	TRBV12-3/TRBV12-4	13	-	TGTGCCAGCAGTTTTACAAACAATCAGCCCCAGCATTTT	CASSFTNNQPQHF
TRBJ1-5	-	TRBV23-1	15	-	TGCGCCAGCAGTCAGGACTACTTTAGCAATCAGCCCCAGCATTTT	CASSQDYFSNQPQHF
TRBJ2-2	-	TRBV7-9	14	TRBD1	TGTGCCAGCCCACCGGGACAGGACACCGGGGAGCTGTTTTTT	CASPPGQDTGELFF
TRBJ2-7	-	TRBV2	14	TRBD1	TGTGCCAGCAGCCAGGACAGGGCCTCCTACGAGCAGTACTTC	CASSQDRASYEQYF
TRBJ1-1	-	TRBV7-2	12	-	TGTGCCAGCAGCTTAGAGCTAGGTGAAGCTTTCTTT	CASSLELGEAFF
TRBJ1-2	once	TRBV6-5	15	-	TGTGCCAGCAGTTACGGTGGGGGCATTAACTATGGCTACACCTTC	CASSYGGGINYGYTF
TRBJ1-3	-	TRBV2	17	TRBD1	TGTGCCAGCAAAATAGGAGGGGGACAGAACTCTGGAAACACCATATATTTT	CASKIGGGQNSGNTIYF
TRBJ1-3	-	TRBV5-1	15	TRBD1	TGCGCCAGCAGCCTGGTCGGGACAGGTGGAAACACCATATATTTT	CASSLVGTGGNTIYF
TRBJ1-2	-	TRBV3-1/TRBV3-2	15	-	TGTGCCAGCAGCCAAGCTGACAGAAGTCGCTATGGCTACACCTTC	CASSQADRSRYGYTF
TRBJ1-6	-	TRBV6-5	13	TRBD1	TGTGCCAGCAACGGCAGGGGGCTTTCACCCCTCCACTTT	CASNGRGLSPLHF
TRBJ2-2	-	TRBV25-1	13	TRBD1	TGTGCCAGCAGTGGGACAGGGACAGGGGAGCTGTTTTTT	CASSGTGTGELFF
TRBJ2-5	-	TRBV12-3/TRBV12-4	13	-	TGTGCCAGCAGCCCGACAGGACGAGAGACCCAGTACTTC	CASSPTGRETQYF
TRBJ1-1	-	TRBV7-2	16	-	TGTGCCAGCAGTTTACCACTCGCCCTTATGAACACTGAAGCTTTCTTT	CASSLPLALMNTEAFF
TRBJ1-2	-	TRBV28	15	TRBD1	TGTGCCAGCAGTTTGAGCGGGACAGGGTACTATGGCTACACCTTC	CASSLSGTGYYGYTF
TRBJ1-1	-	TRBV15	15	-	TGTGCCACCAGCAGAGAGCCAGTCATGAACACTGAAGCTTTCTTT	CATSREPVMNTEAFF
TRBJ1-6	-	TRBV19	15	-	TGTGCCAGTACTCCCCGCGACCGGACCTATTCACCCCTCCACTTT	CASTPRDRTYSPLHF
TRBJ1-5	-	TRBV18	13	-	TGTGCCAGCTCATCCCGACCAGATCAGCCCCAGCATTTT	CASSSRPDQPQHF
TRBJ2-2	-	TRBV7-6	17	TRBD2	TGTGCCAGCAGCTTAAATTTAGGGACTAGCAGCACCGGGGAGCTGTTTTTT	CASSLNLGTSSTGELFF
TRBJ2-7	-	TRBV10-3	15	TRBD1	TGTGCCATCAGTGGGCCGGGACAGGGGGACTACGAGCAGTACTTC	CAISGPGQGDYEQYF
TRBJ1-1	-	TRBV9	13	-	TGTGCCAGCAGCGTAGCGGGGTCTGCCGAAGCTTTCTTT	CASSVAGSAEAFF
TRBJ1-2	-	TRBV10-2	13	-	TGCGCCAGCAGTGAGCAGGGCGCCTATGGCTACACCTTC	CASSEQGAYGYTF
TRBJ1-5	-	TRBV11-2	13	-	TGTGCCAGCAGCTTAGCAGGAAATCAGCCCCAGCATTTT	CASSLAGNQPQHF